These 11 T cell receptor beta chains share one sample of origin, sequenced in a study of blood T cell repertoires in COVID-19. TCRdb's table, derived via immunoSEQ multiplex PCR, lists solely in-frame clones and lacks some. The sample has about 260,000 clones; roughly 86% are singletons. Sequencing was done on a sample of peripheral blood. Source of these receptors: a woman in her fifties or sixties with COVID-19, enrolled during active disease.

The chain uses TRBV7-3 and TRBJ2-7, with D tentatively TRBD2 (6 bases). The V gene's germline CDR1 is SGHTA and CDR2 FQGTGA. The CDR3 length is 13 residues. Deletions cut 1 base from V and 7 bases from J, with 11 bases between. CDR3 amino acids: CASSLNGAGEQYF. The CDR3, as DNA: TGTGCCAGCAGCTTAAACGGGGCGGGAGAGCAGTACTTC.

V usage is TRBV19 and J usage is TRBJ1-5; TRBD1 is a possible D gene (5 bases). Trimming left V 8 bases short and J 4 bases short, with 18 bases between. Germline CDR1 and CDR2: LNHDA and SQIVND (reference sequence). The CDR3 is 15 amino acids. The CDR3 DNA is TGTGCCAGTTCTACTACGGGGGGGGGTAATCAGCCCCAGCATTTT. Residues: CASSTTGGGNQPQHF.

V is TRBV28 and J is TRBJ1-2, with D hard to call. This CDR3 comprises 14 residues. Trimming removed 5 bases from V and 3 bases from J, with 13 bases in between. The germline V gene has CDR1 MDHEN and CDR2 SYDVKM. The CDR3 here is CASSPTRVDYGYTF. In DNA, the CDR3 is TGTGCCAGCAGTCCCACGCGGGTGGACTATGGCTACACCTTC.

The chain joins TRBV5-6 to TRBJ1-5; 7 nucleotides match TRBD1. J was trimmed by 6 bases and V by 1 base; bases with no gene match: 10. The CDR3 is made up of 16 amino acids. From germline, CDR1 is SGHDT and CDR2 YYEEEE. CDR3 region: CASSLFGQELTQPQHF. DNA for the CDR3: TGTGCCAGCAGCTTGTTCGGACAGGAGTTAACTCAGCCCCAGCATTTT.

The V gene is TRBV27, the J gene TRBJ2-7, with TRBD2 matching over 9 bases. Germline V gene lookup returns CDR1 MNHEY and CDR2 SMNVEV (reference sequence). The junction had 8 bases not matched to a gene; V was cut back by 5 bases and J by 3 bases. There are 15 residues in the CDR3. This CDR3 is CASSPRLAAGYEQYF. Here the CDR3 DNA reads TGTGCCAGCAGTCCCCGACTAGCGGCGGGCTACGAGCAGTACTTC.

This chain connects TRBV5-1 to TRBJ2-7; 11 positions agree with TRBD1. CDR3 length equals 14 residues. Per germline, CDR1 SGHRS and CDR2 YFSETQ. V shed 4 bases, J shed 3 bases, and the junction held 3 bases outside the gene matches. CDR3 DNA: TGCGCCAGCAGCCGGACAGGGGGCTACTACGAGCAGTACTTC. This encodes CASSRTGGYYEQYF.

The rearrangement joins TRBV19 to TRBJ1-2; D remains ambiguous. The CDR3 consists of 13 residues. V lost 10 bases, J lost 9 bases, and 21 bases lay in between. CDR1 and CDR2 (germline): LNHDA, SQIVND (reference sequence). The CDR3 DNA is TGTGCCACTTGCCCCGGGTCTTCCATGCGCTACACCTTC. Amino acids: CATCPGSSMRYTF.

The chain uses TRBV30 and TRBJ1-5; 9 bases are a match to TRBD1. In germline, CDR1 is GTSNPN, CDR2 SVGIG (reference sequence). The CDR3 is made up of 15 amino acids. Germline trimming cut 0 bases from V and 4 bases from J; bases unmatched to any gene: 4. CDR3 bases: TGTGCCTGGAGTGTAGGACAGGGGTTTAATCAGCCCCAGCATTTT. Translated: CAWSVGQGFNQPQHF. Combining the CDR3 with reference TRBV30 and TRBJ1-5 gives the whole variable domain SQTIHQWPATLVQPVGSPLSLECTVEGTSNPNLYWYRQAAGRGLQLLFYSVGIGQISSEVPQNLSASRPQDRQFILSSKKLLLSDSGFYLCAWSVGQGFNQPQHFGDGTRLSIL.

The chain is built from TRBV27 and TRBJ2-7; no definite D call. Germline CDR1 is MNHEY and CDR2 is SMNVEV (reference sequence). The CDR3 runs 12 residues. Trimming cost V 5 bases and J 3 bases, with 8 bases left between them. The CDR3 DNA is TGTGCCAGCAGTCTGCTAGGCTACGAGCAGTACTTC. Protein sequence: CASSLLGYEQYF.

The chain has TRBV7-9 and TRBJ2-7, with 7 nucleotides matching TRBD2. The CDR3 is 14 amino acids. Looked up from germline, CDR1 is SEHNR and CDR2 is FQNEAQ (reference sequence). Germline trimming cut 5 bases from V and 4 bases from J; bases unmatched to any gene: 8. The CDR3 DNA follows: TGTGCCAGCAGCGCGGGGAGGGCCGGGTACGAGCAGTACTTC. Protein sequence: CASSAGRAGYEQYF.

The chain carries TRBV15 and TRBJ2-3; 9 bases align to TRBD2. CDR1 LNHNV and CDR2 YYDKDF come from the germline V gene (reference sequence). V was pared by 8 bases and J by 4 bases, with 7 bases of the junction left unmatched. The CDR3 is 14 amino acids. Here the CDR3 reads CATGIAGVADTQYF. CDR3 bases: TGTGCCACCGGAATAGCGGGAGTAGCAGATACGCAGTATTTT.